This T cell receptor beta chain was recorded in a study of blood T cell repertoires in COVID-19. As for the study in general: Nucleic acid was either cDNA or gDNA, and it came from T cells, B-cell-depleted T cells, or PBMCs.

Cohorts were based on clinical histories the participants reported. CDR3 length: 14 amino acids. The ends were cut back, 6 bases at V and 4 bases at J, with 15 bases in the middle. Germline CDR1 reads MDHEN; CDR2 reads SYDVKM. The table came from immunoSEQ multiplex PCR; TCRdb's copy has only in-frame clones and leaves some out. This sample carries 300,000 to 450,000 clones, about 89% of them seen once, and the ten largest clones take approximately 1.3%. J is TRBJ1-2 and V is TRBV28, with a weak D call TRBD1 (6 bases). Sequenced material: PBMCs or T cells enriched from blood (not recorded which). The receptor's source is a man aged 30 to 39 who had recovered from COVID-19. CDR3: CASSPDRLSYGYTF. The CDR3 bases are TGTGCCAGCAGCCCCGACAGGCTCAGCTATGGCTACACCTTC.